This T cell receptor (beta chain) emerged from a study (dated by TCRdb to the mid-2010s). V has 6 bases trimmed and J has 0 bases trimmed; junction bases matching no gene number 7. For CDR1 and CDR2, the germline V gene (reference sequence) lists SEHNR and FQNEAQ. The CDR3 has 16 amino acids, counting the end cysteine and phenylalanine. The sequence is cut down to CDR3 DNA, 48 bases in frame from base 1. With regard to this clonotype: It has no known antigen specificity. Base qualities are not provided; no much larger clone lies one nucleotide away.

Libraries were prepared through RT-PCR. The listed sequencing device is Illumina MiSeq. TCRdb handled the public reads itself, with Q25 trimming in fastp and clone calling in MiXCR, and kept productive beta chains. Rows are combined by CDR3 protein, so each entry shows the most common genes and DNA. Present in this sample are more than 550,000 distinct CDR3 sequences, 11% to 15% of which were seen just once. The ten largest make up roughly 3.9% of the sample. The V and J genes are TRBV7-9 and TRBJ1-3; 8 central bases correspond to TRBD1. The sequenced sample consisted of memory CD4+ T cells from blood. The TCR originated in a female donor in good health, serving as a healthy control. The nucleotides read TGTGCCAGCAGTGACCGGACAGGGACCTCTGGAAACACCATATATTTT. This translates into CASSDRTGTSGNTIYF.